The entry below gives a single T cell receptor beta chain sequence along with its context. What it recognizes is unknown. V dropped 4 bases and J dropped 9; count of bases not matched to a gene: 6. Germline V gene data show CDR1 as SGHRS and CDR2 as YFSETQ. The CDR3 is 15 residues long. This sample is drawn from a study of vaccination effects on CD4 cells after COVID-19. Study information: It was a median of 72 days after the second dose that post-vaccine samples were obtained.

ViraFEST expansion of antigen-specific CD4+ T cells with viral peptide pools preceded sequencing. Scientists isolated CD4+ T cells after an approximately 10-day culture period ended. It was two doses of either the BNT162b2 or mRNA-1273 vaccine that participants received. With 10 ug/ml peptides and 7.5 to 10 IU/ml IL-2, a few million PBMC per well were cultured. Data came from immunoSEQ multiplex PCR; TCRdb stores just in-frame clones and leaves some out. The sample carries approximately 65,000 clones, 70% to 75% recorded once. Findings and caveats of the study: Clones arising from infection and from vaccination showed marked clonal contraction late after vaccination.

Sequencing was performed on CD4+ T cells from PBMCs cultured with HCoV-229E spike peptides, taken after COVID-19 vaccination. This receptor was taken from a human donor who received a COVID-19 vaccine. V and J are TRBV5-1 and TRBJ2-1, with 14 bases lining up with TRBD2. The CDR3 region is CASSVTSGGAVEQFF. In DNA, the CDR3 is TGCGCCAGCAGCGTGACTAGCGGGGGGGCTGTTGAGCAGTTCTTC. The entire variable domain, with the rest obtained from reference TRBV5-1 and TRBJ2-1, is as follows: KAGVTQTPRYLIKTRGQQVTLSCSPISGHRSVSWYQQTPGQGLQFLFEYFSETQRNKGNFPGRFSGRQFSNSRSEMNVSTLELGDSALYLCASSVTSGGAVEQFFGPGTRLTVL.